This TCR beta chain emerged from a study of blood T cell repertoires in COVID-19. Everyone who took part was roughly 18 to 95 years old, and they came from about 25 US areas. TCRdb's table, derived via immunoSEQ multiplex PCR, lists solely in-frame clones and lacks some. The table shows more than 250,000 clones, with 85% to 90% occurring only once. Germline assignment: CDR1 SGDLS and CDR2 YYNGEE. CDR3 length: 18 residues. V lost 0 bases, J lost 1 base, and 16 bases lay in between. This clone turned up a few times. The sequence was obtained from a woman between 18 and 30 years old who had recovered from COVID-19. J is TRBJ2-2 and V is TRBV9, with D perhaps TRBD2 (7 bases). The specimen was PBMCs or T cells enriched from blood (not recorded which). The CDR3 DNA reads TGTGCCAGCAGCGTAGCGGGGGGCCCCCTCCTGAACACCGGGGAGCTGTTTTTT. It encodes CASSVAGGPLLNTGELFF.